This T cell receptor (beta chain) was sequenced during a study of CD8+CD57+ T cells in acquired aplastic anemia (dated by TCRdb to the late 2010s). As for the study more broadly: DNA extracted from sorted CD4+ and CD8+ cells had a mean of roughly 3.4 ug, with a range of roughly 0.18 to 27.4 ug. For healthy donor samples, the average read count was about 9.8 million for CD4+ cells and roughly 12 million for CD8+ cells.

In the study, sorted CD4+ and CD8+ blood T cells from patients with severe aplastic anemia and from healthy subjects underwent deep sequencing of TCR repertoires. Ficoll-Paque density gradient centrifugation was used to isolate peripheral blood mononuclear cells. Before DNA extraction, CD4+ and CD8+ T cells were sorted by FACS or by magnetic beads. Genomic DNA was used as template for profiling of TCR beta VDJ combinations and CDR3 sequences. TCR repertoire sequencing was run on an Illumina HiSeq 2000. In the source study's methods: TRBV/TRBJ rearrangement plots, CDR3 size and DJ length profiles, and Simpson's diversity index were used to assess repertoires. The immunodominant clone was defined as the most abundant DNA sequence in deep sequencing data. CDR3 amino acid sequences were checked for sharing between subjects and were compared against published repertoires and the VDJdb database. TCRdb reworked the public reads: Q25 trimming with fastp, MiXCR clone assembly, productive beta chains retained. CDR3 protein sequences are deduplicated, and each keeps its most common genes and DNA. None of the V and J calls come from the authors' own analysis; TCRdb made them. Within this sample are 400,000 to 500,000 distinct CDR3 sequences, with 55% to 70% of them counted one time only. The ten largest clones capture approximately 3.8% of the sample.

This clonotype is a singleton in its sample. Its cognate antigen has yet to be identified. No qualities accompany the bases; no much larger clone lies one base away. A read on its own is weak evidence. Between the V and J ends, shortened by 1 base and 4 bases respectively, the junction contains 14 bases. The CDR1 and CDR2 encoded by the germline V gene are SGDLS and YYNGEE. The CDR3 holds 15 amino acids from the cysteine to the phenylalanine. Only the CDR3 DNA is retained, 45 bases long and in frame from the first base. On the study overall, not on this receptor specifically: Around 31 CD8+ CDR3 sequences were shared between patients and controls but appeared highly expressed in patients and within their immunodominant clones. No significant difference in CD8+ Simpson's diversity was found between patients and healthy controls (P=0.060).

The chain joins TRBV9 to TRBJ2-5, and the D gene may be TRBD2, 6 bases matching. The source material was sorted CD4+, CD8+, or CD8+CD57+ T cells (not recorded which) from PBMCs. The origin of this receptor is a human donor in good health, serving as a control. The CDR3 reads as follows: CASSVSGGAGETQYF. The nucleotide sequence reads TGTGCCAGCAGCGTAAGCGGAGGGGCTGGAGAGACCCAGTACTTC.